The 15 T cell receptor beta chains reported below all come from one sample, sequenced in a study of CD8+CD57+ T cells in acquired aplastic anemia (dated by TCRdb to 2016 to 2019). Instrument used: Illumina HiSeq 2000. Profiling of TCR beta VDJ combinations and CDR3 sequences used genomic DNA as the template. TCRdb passed the public sequencing reads through fastp at Q25 and MiXCR, retaining productive beta sequences. Rows are combined by CDR3 protein, so each entry shows the most common genes and DNA. This sample is represented by around 180,000 distinct CDR3 sequences; under 70% of them were singletons. The ten largest clones take up around 42% of the sample. The sequenced sample was sorted CD4+, CD8+, or CD8+CD57+ T cells (not recorded which) from PBMCs. These TCRs come from a human donor with severe aplastic anemia or a healthy control (not recorded which).

V is TRBV14 and J is TRBJ2-7; 9 bases are shared with TRBD1. The CDR3 is made up of 14 amino acids. Germline lookup yields CDR1 SGHDN and CDR2 FVKESK. V trimming: 6 bases; J trimming: 5 bases; junction bases outside the gene matches: 8. The CDR3: CASSSGTGWNEQYF. CDR3 nucleotide sequence: TGTGCCAGCAGTTCCGGGACAGGGTGGAACGAGCAGTACTTC.

The rearrangement uses TRBV9 and TRBJ2-3; unclear D gene. The V end lost 1 base, the J end lost 0 bases, and 12 bases lay between the germline ends. This CDR3 spans 16 amino acids. Looked up from germline, CDR1 is SGDLS and CDR2 is YYNGEE. CDR3 in DNA: TGTGCCAGCAGCGTAACCAAGACAACTAGCACAGATACGCAGTATTTT. Its translation: CASSVTKTTSTDTQYF.

The chain has TRBV24-1 and TRBJ2-1; 12 bases fit TRBD2. Germline-derived CDR1 and CDR2 are KGHDR and SFDVKD. This CDR3 region has 16 residues. J lost 7 bases, V lost 3 bases, and 6 bases had no gene match. The CDR3: CATSDSTSGRRNEQFF. The CDR3 DNA reads as TGTGCCACCAGTGATAGTACTAGCGGGAGGCGTAATGAGCAGTTCTTC.

This clonotype has ten or more counts. The rearrangement joins TRBV2 to TRBJ2-7; D not certain. Trimming took off 5 bases at V and 6 bases at J, with 11 bases between the two ends. CDR1 SNHLY and CDR2 FYNNEI come from the germline V gene. CDR3 size: 12 residues. CDR3 amino acids: CASSLTLSEQYF. The CDR3 DNA reads TGTGCCAGCAGTCTCACTCTTAGCGAGCAGTACTTC.

The rearrangement links TRBV9 to TRBJ2-5, with 7 bases fitting TRBD2. V was clipped by 4 bases and J by 4 bases; unmatched bases: 7. The CDR3 is 14 amino acids. The V gene's germline CDR1 is SGDLS and CDR2 YYNGEE. CDR3 residues: CASSPRVAGETQYF. The CDR3 coding sequence is TGTGCCAGCAGCCCCCGGGTAGCGGGAGAGACCCAGTACTTC.

The rearrangement joins TRBV28 to TRBJ2-7; D remains unclear. Between the trimmed V and J ends, which lost 7 bases and 0 bases, there was a span of 19 bases. The CDR3 spans 16 residues. Germline V CDR1 and CDR2: MDHEN, SYDVKM. In DNA form, the CDR3 reads TGTGCCAGCAACCCCACGTCTAGGGCGCTCTCCTACGAGCAGTACTTC. Encoded protein: CASNPTSRALSYEQYF.

The sample holds a few counts of this clonotype. J is TRBJ1-1 and V is TRBV2, with D uncertain. The CDR3 sequence is 13 residues long. CDR1 is SNHLY and CDR2 is FYNNEI in the germline V gene. Deletions cut 5 bases from V and 1 base from J, with 8 bases between. CDR3 nucleotide sequence: TGTGCCAGCAGTACTAACCGGAACACTGAAGCTTTCTTT. It translates to CASSTNRNTEAFF.

V is TRBV29-1 and J is TRBJ2-7; TRBD1 matches at 8 bases. With 8 bases clipped from V and 3 bases from J, the junction kept 9 bases outside the gene matches. Looked up from germline, CDR1 is SQVTM and CDR2 is ANQGSEA. This CDR3 comprises 13 residues. As DNA, the CDR3 is TGCAGCCCCCCCGGGACAGGTCTCTACGAGCAGTACTTC. Its translation is CSPPGTGLYEQYF.

This chain connects TRBV7-2 to TRBJ1-2, with D uncertain. CDR1 SGHTA and CDR2 FQGNSA come from the germline V gene. This CDR3 region has 14 residues. With 2 bases removed from V and 2 bases from J, the gap between germline ends came to 9 bases. The CDR3 DNA reads as TGTGCCAGCAGCTTAACCCCAGTGAACTATGGCTACACCTTC. It translates to CASSLTPVNYGYTF.

This clonotype was seen a handful of times. This chain joins TRBV24-1 and TRBJ2-1, with D possibly being TRBD1 (6 bases). Trimming took 3 bases from V and 9 from J, leaving 11 bases between them. Germline CDR1 and CDR2: KGHDR and SFDVKD. This CDR3 is built from 13 residues. This CDR3 is CATSDAGVFEQFF. Written as DNA, the CDR3 is TGTGCCACCAGTGATGCAGGGGTGTTTGAGCAGTTCTTC.

This chain joins TRBV2 and TRBJ1-2; D is uncertain. The CDR3 runs to 13 residues. The germline gives CDR1 SNHLY, CDR2 FYNNEI. V shed 3 bases and J shed 4 bases, with 9 bases lying between them. The CDR3 nucleotides are TGTGCCAGCAGTGAGGAACTACCCTATGGCTACACCTTC. Its translation is CASSEELPYGYTF.

A single count supports this clonotype. This sequence joins TRBV10-1 and TRBJ2-7; 9 bases match TRBD1. CDR3 length: 16 residues. CDR1 WNHNN and CDR2 SYGVQD come from the germline V gene (reference sequence). Unmatched junction bases numbered 12, after V lost 4 bases and J lost 5 bases. The CDR3 spells CASSGRSGTGINEQYF. In DNA form, the CDR3 reads TGCGCCAGCAGTGGTAGGTCTGGGACAGGGATCAACGAGCAGTACTTC.

The chain uses TRBV5-5 and TRBJ1-5; D is unclear. This CDR3 has 16 residues. V lost 0 bases and J lost 4, with 14 bases in between. From germline, CDR1 is SGHKS and CDR2 YYEKEE (reference sequence). For the CDR3, the DNA is TGTGCCAGCAGCTTGGTTACCGCCAGCTTAAATCAGCCCCAGCATTTT. It specifies CASSLVTASLNQPQHF.

This clonotype has a handful of counts. This chain joins TRBV6-5 and TRBJ2-1; 11 bases align to TRBD2. This CDR3 is built from 15 residues. V shed 6 bases and J 4 bases; nucleotides not matched to a gene: 5. Per the germline V gene, CDR1 is MNHEY and CDR2 is SVGAGI. The CDR3 here is CASRAGTSGYNEQFF. CDR3 nucleotides: TGTGCCAGCAGGGCCGGGACTAGCGGATACAATGAGCAGTTCTTC.

The V and J genes are TRBV24-1 and TRBJ1-1; a weak D match, TRBD1 (6 bases). The CDR3 has 13 residues. Germline V lookup: CDR1 KGHDR, CDR2 SFDVKD. V dropped 7 bases and J dropped 4 bases, with 12 bases sitting between them. CDR3 DNA: TGTGCCACCAGGGGCGTCAGGGGCACTGAAGCTTTCTTT. Its translation is CATRGVRGTEAFF.